These T cell receptor beta chains were read from a single sample in a study of regulatory T cells in long-lasting Graves disease. A single record per CDR3 protein comes from TCRdb applying MiXCR to the multiplex PCR reads. The table lists some 470,000 distinct CDR3 sequences, 20% to 25% of them singletons. Sequencing used peripheral blood mononuclear cells (PBMCs), obtained when the disease was refractory, from a patient treated with antithyroid drugs. The receptors were sampled from a female donor with Graves disease. CDR3s leave out the opening cysteine and the closing phenylalanine or tryptophan. The order of the fields is V gene, J gene, CDR3 protein.

TRBV2	TRBJ1-2	ASRGRQSNYGYT
TRBV28	TRBJ1-1	ASSLTGFSTEAF
TRBV28	TRBJ2-5	ASNRVRYQETQY
TRBV6-1	TRBJ2-5	ASSEWEETQY
TRBV2	TRBJ1-2	ASSESGQGHYGYT
TRBV7-3	TRBJ2-5	ASSPKAGDETQY
TRBV15	TRBJ2-5	ATSTERTGWETQY
TRBV11-2	TRBJ2-7	ASSKTGEQY
TRBV5-1	TRBJ2-7	ASSLAGFEEDEQY
TRBV29-1	TRBJ2-7	SVGFTYEQY
TRBV2	TRBJ2-1	ASSESGSSYNEQF
TRBV11-1	TRBJ2-7	AGSFPGTYEQY
TRBV6-1	TRBJ2-6	ASSPVRLDLWASNVLT
TRBV27	TRBJ2-5	ASSQRKTQY
TRBV20-1	TRBJ2-7	SAPHTQDGGTYEQY
TRBV15	TRBJ1-4	ATSFRDTNEKLF
TRBV5-1	TRBJ2-4	ASSLFQENIQY
TRBV5-6	TRBJ1-1	ASSSIGTQGTEAF
TRBV7-9	TRBJ2-2	ASSIALGTTNTGELF
TRBV9	TRBJ1-2	ASSVDSGVYGYT
TRBV12-3/TRBV12-4	TRBJ1-5	ASKHEGLYQPQH
TRBV3-1	TRBJ1-3	ASSPTVMSSGNTIY
TRBV2	TRBJ1-4	ASSKTARNEKLF
TRBV20-1	TRBJ2-5	SASALASGQETQY